This entry is about one T cell receptor (beta chain). Only in-frame clones appear in the TCRdb table, and some are missing; sequencing was by immunoSEQ multiplex PCR. Among 58,000 or so clones, about 82% were seen once, and the ten largest hold under 3.5%. This entry belongs to a study of PD-L1 blockade in urothelial cancer. Study context: Blood analysis was done at 3 weeks (second dose) and 6 weeks after treatment began. There were a median of about 150,000 T cells in blood samples.

The CDR3 totals 13 residues. Trimming removed 8 bases from V and 13 bases from J, with 20 bases in between. Germline values: CDR1 MDHEN, CDR2 SYDVKM. This sequence was found in a man between 45 and 60 years old with urothelial cancer. The V call is TRBV28, the J call TRBJ1-4, with D perhaps matching TRBD1 (6 bases). The sample in question was PBMCs, obtained around atezolizumab (anti-PD-L1) treatment. In DNA, the CDR3 is TGTGCCAGCTCTATAGGGGGGGGATTTGGACTGTTTTTT. Its protein is CASSIGGGFGLFF.